A single T cell receptor (beta chain) is shown here with its context. The entry originates in a study of blood T cell repertoires in COVID-19. Study background: PBMCs, B-cell-depleted T cells, or T cells were the source of the cDNA or gDNA that made up the material.

The CDR3 covers 15 residues. The trim removed 4 bases at V and 7 bases at J, leaving 12 bases unmatched. The germline V gene encodes CDR1 GTSNPN and CDR2 SVGIG (reference sequence). Seattle cases were enrolled at active infection and followed longitudinally. Authors' analysis steps: From reference gene primer amplification, estimates of nucleated cell counts were derived. The table came from immunoSEQ multiplex PCR; TCRdb's copy has only in-frame clones and leaves some out. D and trimming were read from the DNA, whereas the V and J calls and clone size are those reported in that table. The top ten hold 14% of the sample, which has approximately 60,000 clones, over 65% seen once.

Sequenced input: peripheral blood. This chain joins TRBV30 and TRBJ2-3; TRBD2 agrees at 9 bases. This sequence originates from a man in his sixties with COVID-19, enrolled during active disease. The CDR3 nucleotides read TGTGCCTGGACCCCCCAAGCGCTAGCGGGGAATACGCAGTATTTT. Translation gives CAWTPQALAGNTQYF. The full variable domain, in which reference TRBV30 and TRBJ2-3 provide the parts outside the CDR3, is SQTIHQWPATLVQPVGSPLSLECTVEGTSNPNLYWYRQAAGRGLQLLFYSVGIGQISSEVPQNLSASRPQDRQFILSSKKLLLSDSGFYLCAWTPQALAGNTQYFGPGTRLTVL.